This entry is about one T cell receptor beta chain. What it binds is not known. The data derive from a study of post-analysis software for immune sequencing data. Prepared TCR beta cDNA libraries contained unique molecular identifiers. Input amounts of roughly 0.85 to 10 million T cells were used. These gave about 500,000 cDNA molecules, so each molecule approximated one T cell. TCRdb re-called the PCR reads through MiXCR, storing one row per CDR3 protein. Among about 160,000 distinct CDR3 sequences listed, around 34% were seen once. Study findings and constraints: In patients, about 5 TRBV segments were more frequent than in controls, with TRBV5-6, TRBV5-1 and TRBV20-1 among them. Controls significantly exceeded multiple sclerosis patients in normalized Chao1 diversity.

This CDR3 contains 19 residues. Germline lookup yields CDR1 LGHNA and CDR2 YSLEER. V trimming: 0 bases; J trimming: 7 bases; junction bases outside the gene matches: 18. The chain has TRBV4-3 and TRBJ2-1, with 7 bases that match TRBD2. The clonotype comes from a girl between 10 and 17 years old with multiple sclerosis. The sequencing used blood, collected after autologous hematopoietic stem cell transplantation. The CDR3 DNA is TGCGCCAGCAGCCAAGATAACCTGGGGGGGGTCGAGTACTGGAATGAGCAGTTCTTC. Protein: CASSQDNLGGVEYWNEQFF.